This TCR beta chain appears in the sequencing data of a study of blood T cell repertoires in COVID-19. V lost 3 bases, J lost 4 bases, and 12 bases lay in between. CDR1 and CDR2 from the germline V gene are GTSNPN and SVGIG (reference sequence). This CDR3 has 13 amino acids. Per the original data handling: Amplified reference gene primers provided the basis for estimating nucleated cell counts. The assay was immunoSEQ multiplex PCR, and TCRdb's table has in-frame clones only and misses some. V and J calls and clone size are copied from that table; D and trimming were computed from the DNA. Found here are around 16,000 clones, roughly 80% of them singletons; the top ten hold about 16%.

This receptor was identified in a human donor in a cohort sampled during active COVID-19. The material sequenced was peripheral blood. The chain couples TRBV30 to TRBJ1-2, with a possible D match to TRBD1 (6 bases). The CDR3 bases are TGTGCCTGGAGCCGGGACACCGTCTATGGCTACACCTTC. It codes for CAWSRDTVYGYTF. The variable domain in full, completed from reference TRBV30 and TRBJ1-2, reads SQTIHQWPATLVQPVGSPLSLECTVEGTSNPNLYWYRQAAGRGLQLLFYSVGIGQISSEVPQNLSASRPQDRQFILSSKKLLLSDSGFYLCAWSRDTVYGYTFGSGTRLTVV.